This T cell receptor beta chain was documented in a study of blood T cell repertoires in COVID-19. About the study: PBMCs, B-cell-depleted T cells, or T cells provided the cDNA or gDNA that made up the material.

In the original analysis: By means of reference gene primer amplification, nucleated cell counts were estimated. Data came from immunoSEQ multiplex PCR; TCRdb stores just in-frame clones and leaves some out. D and trimming were read from the DNA, whereas the V and J calls and clone size are those reported in that table. Of more than 95,000 clones listed, 60% to 85% are singletons. Trimming cost V 3 bases and J 6 bases, with 19 bases left between them. Germline lookup yields CDR1 MDHEN and CDR2 SYDVKM. This CDR3 has 16 residues. The sample comprised peripheral blood. V and J are TRBV28 and TRBJ2-3, with D perhaps TRBD2 (6 bases). This TCR was recovered from a man in his 70s with acute or convalescent COVID-19. For the CDR3, the DNA is TGTGCCAGCAGTTTGTCCGGGACTCCGAGTGAGGATACGCAGTATTTT. This gives the protein CASSLSGTPSEDTQYF.